Below, one TCR beta chain is given with its context. As yet, its antigen is unknown. This record comes from a study of shared clonotypes between healthy human individuals. CD45RO negativity and positive selection for CCR7 defined naive CD8 cells, a population that excluded terminally differentiated effector memory CD45RA+ cells. Only Caucasian adults living in Nashville, Tennessee served as donors. The CDR3 is 16 residues long. Germline V CDR1 and CDR2: SGHKS, YYEKEE (reference sequence). Trimming left V 3 bases short and J 3 bases short, with 19 bases between. The assay was immunoSEQ multiplex PCR, and TCRdb's table has in-frame clones only and misses some. The sample gives hundreds of thousands of clones, about 90% of which show up once; 24% is in the top ten. General study points: It was anticipated that sequencing depth would influence how many clonotypes donors shared.

The receptor was isolated from a man aged 30 to 45 in good health. V is TRBV5-5 and J is TRBJ2-7, with D perhaps matching TRBD2 (6 bases). Sequencing was performed on naive CD8+ T cells sorted from blood. The CDR3 coding sequence is TGTGCCAGCAGCTCTGGACCAGGAGGGACCCGCTACGAGCAGTACTTC. It is translated as CASSSGPGGTRYEQYF.